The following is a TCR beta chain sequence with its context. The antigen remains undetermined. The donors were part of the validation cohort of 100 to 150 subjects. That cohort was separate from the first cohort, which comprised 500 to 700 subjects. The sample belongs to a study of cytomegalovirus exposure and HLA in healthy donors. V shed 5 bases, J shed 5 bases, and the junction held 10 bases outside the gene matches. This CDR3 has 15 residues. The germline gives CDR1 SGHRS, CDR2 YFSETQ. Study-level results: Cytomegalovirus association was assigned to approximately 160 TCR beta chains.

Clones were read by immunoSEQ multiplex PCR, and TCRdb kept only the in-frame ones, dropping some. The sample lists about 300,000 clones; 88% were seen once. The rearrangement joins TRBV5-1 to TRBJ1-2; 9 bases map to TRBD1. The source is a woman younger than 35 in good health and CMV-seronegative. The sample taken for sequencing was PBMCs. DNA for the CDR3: TGCGCCAGCAGTTTGAAAAGCGGGACAGGGTATGGCTACACCTTC. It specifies CASSLKSGTGYGYTF.